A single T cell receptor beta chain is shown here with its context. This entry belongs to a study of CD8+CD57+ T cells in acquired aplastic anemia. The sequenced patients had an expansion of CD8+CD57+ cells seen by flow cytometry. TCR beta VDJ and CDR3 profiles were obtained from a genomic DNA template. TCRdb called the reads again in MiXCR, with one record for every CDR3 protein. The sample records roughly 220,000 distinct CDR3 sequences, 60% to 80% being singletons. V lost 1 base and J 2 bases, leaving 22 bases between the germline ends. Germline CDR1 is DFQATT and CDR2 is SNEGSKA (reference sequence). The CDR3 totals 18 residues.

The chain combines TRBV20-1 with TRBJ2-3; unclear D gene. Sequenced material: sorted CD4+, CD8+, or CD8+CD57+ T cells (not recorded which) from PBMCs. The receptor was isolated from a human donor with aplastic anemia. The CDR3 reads CSARVGSLEERNTDTQYF. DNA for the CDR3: TGCAGTGCTAGAGTGGGTAGTCTAGAGGAGCGAAACACAGATACGCAGTATTTT.